This entry concerns a single T cell receptor (beta chain). This specimen comes from a study of blood T cell repertoires in COVID-19. CDR1 and CDR2 from the germline V gene are SGHNT and YENEEA. V was shortened by 5 bases and J by 1 base, with 12 bases between the two germline ends. The CDR3 is made up of 15 amino acids. As processed by the authors: Counts of nucleated cells, estimated from reference gene primer amplification, were obtained. Profiled with immunoSEQ multiplex PCR; TCRdb holds only in-frame clones, not every one. The DNA was the basis for D and trimming; V, J and clone size are from that table. In the table there are approximately 100,000 clones, 85% of which are singletons.

The chain links TRBV11-3 to TRBJ2-1; tentatively, D is TRBD2 (5 bases). Sequencing used peripheral blood. The TCR comes from a woman in her sixties or seventies with active or convalescent COVID-19. CDR3 coding DNA: TGTGCCAGCAGCCCCCGGGGATCTTCCTACAATGAGCAGTTCTTC. Translating gives CASSPRGSSYNEQFF.